The text below deals with one T cell receptor (beta chain). Its cognate antigen is unknown. This PCR relied on a set of 60 Vbeta primers and 13 Jbeta primers. The protocol was immunoSEQ multiplex PCR, while the TCRdb copy is restricted to in-frame clones and leaves out a portion. The repertoire holds 100,000 to 150,000 clones, with more than 65% as singletons. The entry originates in a study of cytomegalovirus exposure and HLA in healthy donors. Overall study: In an earlier analysis, 117 million unique TCR beta sequences were found from 150 million to 200 million T cells. Study findings and constraints: TCR beta V segments were, for the most part, productive about 87% or about 30% of the time in an earlier analysis. Reportedly, a later analysis found an Asian-associated ancestry cluster had fewer N-insertions than the approximately 700-donor mean.

The ends lost 6 bases at V and 6 bases at J; junction bases unmatched: 8. Looked up from germline, CDR1 is MNHEY and CDR2 is SMNVEV (reference sequence). The CDR3 has 15 residues. The specimen was PBMCs. V and J are TRBV27 and TRBJ2-1; 10 nucleotides line up with TRBD2. This TCR derives from a woman aged 18-29 years in good health and CMV-seropositive. In DNA, the CDR3 is TGTGCCAGCAGCCGGAGCGGGGGGGCCGTCAATGAGCAGTTCTTC. Translation gives CASSRSGGAVNEQFF.